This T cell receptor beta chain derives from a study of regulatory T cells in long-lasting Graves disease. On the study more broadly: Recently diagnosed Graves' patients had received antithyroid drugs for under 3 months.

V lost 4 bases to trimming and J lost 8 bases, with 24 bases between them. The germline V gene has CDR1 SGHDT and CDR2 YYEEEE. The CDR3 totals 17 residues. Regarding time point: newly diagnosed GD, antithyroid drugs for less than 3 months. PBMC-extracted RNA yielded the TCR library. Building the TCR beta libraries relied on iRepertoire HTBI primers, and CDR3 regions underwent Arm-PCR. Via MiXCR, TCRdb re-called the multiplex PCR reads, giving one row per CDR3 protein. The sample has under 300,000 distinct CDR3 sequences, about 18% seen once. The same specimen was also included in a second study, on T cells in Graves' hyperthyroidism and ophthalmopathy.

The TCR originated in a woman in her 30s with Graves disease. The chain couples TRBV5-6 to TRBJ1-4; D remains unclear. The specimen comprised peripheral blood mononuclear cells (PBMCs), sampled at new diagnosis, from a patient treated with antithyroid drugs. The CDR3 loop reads CASSPRGLHQGGEKLFF. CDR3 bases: TGTGCCAGCAGCCCTCGGGGTCTTCATCAAGGTGGGGAAAAACTGTTTTTT.